Detailed here is one T cell receptor beta chain. The cohort comprised adults aged about 18 to 100 years residing in about two dozen US areas. Participant reports of clinical history set cohort assignment. This record belongs to a study of blood T cell repertoires in COVID-19. Overall study context: From T cells, B-cell-depleted T cells, or PBMCs came the material, which was cDNA or gDNA.

Under the authors' procedure: Researchers report that nucleated cell counts were estimated from reference gene primer amplification. The repertoire was sequenced with immunoSEQ multiplex PCR; TCRdb's copy has only in-frame clones and lacks some. V, J and clone size were drawn from that table, and D and trimming were deduced from the DNA. There are about 440,000 clones in the sample; about 85% occur only once, and almost 2% lies in the top ten. The sample comprised PBMCs or T cells enriched from blood (not recorded which). The sequence came from a young woman with acute COVID-19.

CDR3 sequence (DNA): TGTGCCAGCACGCCCTACAGTGACCGGGGTGAAAAACTGTTTTTT. Its protein product is CASTPYSDRGEKLFF. The V gene is TRBV28, the J gene TRBJ1-4; D is unclear. Germline CDR1 is MDHEN and CDR2 is SYDVKM. Trimming took 7 bases from V and 7 from J, leaving 19 bases between them. This CDR3 has 15 amino acids.